One and the same sample provided the 16 T cell receptor beta chains below, sequenced in a study of blood T cell repertoires in COVID-19. Repertoires were generated with immunoSEQ multiplex PCR, while TCRdb's copy carries only in-frame clones and drops some. Of about 92,000 clones listed, approximately 85% were seen once; the top ten hold over 10%. Sequenced sample: peripheral blood. These receptors originate from a human donor in a cohort sampled during active COVID-19.

V gene TRBV7-9 combines with J gene TRBJ2-3; 9 bases line up with TRBD2. This CDR3 is built from 15 residues. Germline-derived CDR1 and CDR2 are SEHNR and FQNEAQ (reference sequence). Unmatched junction bases numbered 5, after V lost 5 bases and J lost 2 bases. CDR3 sequence reads: CASSMTSGYTDTQYF. CDR3 sequence (DNA): TGTGCCAGCAGCATGACTAGCGGATACACAGATACGCAGTATTTT.

This rearrangement joins TRBV5-4 to TRBJ2-1; TRBD2 aligns across 10 bases. The trim removed 4 bases at V and 0 bases at J, leaving 13 bases unmatched. This CDR3 contains 19 residues. Germline V gene sequence: CDR1 SGHNT, CDR2 YYREEE (reference sequence). Here the CDR3 DNA reads TGTGCCAGCAGCCCGAAAGCGGGAGGGAATCTCAGCTCCTACAATGAGCAGTTCTTC. The encoded protein is CASSPKAGGNLSSYNEQFF.

The chain employs TRBV29-1 and TRBJ2-1; 7 positions agree with TRBD1. V shed 1 base, J shed 7 bases, and the junction held 7 bases outside the gene matches. The CDR3 runs 14 residues. The germline CDR1 and CDR2 sequences are SQVTM and ANQGSEA. The DNA of the CDR3 is TGCAGCGTTGAAGCGAGCCTCAGGGGGAATGAGCAGTTCTTC. Its protein is CSVEASLRGNEQFF.

The chain links TRBV11-3 to TRBJ2-3; 10 positions match TRBD2. This CDR3 contains 18 residues. The germline gives CDR1 SGHNT, CDR2 YENEEA. V was pared by 3 bases and J by 1 base, with 10 bases of the junction left unmatched. CDR3 sequence reads: CASSLSAGGPMGTDTQYF. The CDR3 region has the DNA TGTGCCAGCAGCTTGTCAGCGGGAGGGCCAATGGGCACAGATACGCAGTATTTT.

The chain employs TRBV27 and TRBJ1-1; 8 bases are a match to TRBD1. Germline V gene data show CDR1 as MNHEY and CDR2 as SMNVEV (reference sequence). This CDR3 is 14 amino acids long. V shed 8 bases and J 7 bases; nucleotides not matched to a gene: 12. The CDR3 nucleotides read TGTGCCAGCCACATCCCGGACAGGGCAGGTGAAGCTTTCTTT. Protein product: CASHIPDRAGEAFF.

CDR3 in DNA: TGTGCCAGCAGCTTGGGGCAGGGCGCGAATTCACCCCTCCACTTT. Translating it yields CASSLGQGANSPLHF. The gene calls are TRBV5-6 and TRBJ1-6; possibly TRBD1 for D (5 bases). This CDR3 region has 15 residues. V was clipped by 0 bases and J by 7 bases, with 11 bases between them. Per the germline V gene, CDR1 is SGHDT and CDR2 is YYEEEE.

The chain recombines TRBV6-2 or TRBV6-3 with TRBJ2-6; 9 bases match TRBD2. Germline V gene lookup returns CDR1 MNHEY and CDR2 SVGEGT. Losses at the gene ends were 0 bases for V and 4 bases for J; bases not matched to a gene: 4. The CDR3 totals 17 residues. CDR3 sequence: CASSYSAGGPGANVLTF. The CDR3 DNA sequence: TGTGCCAGCAGTTACTCGGCGGGGGGGCCAGGGGCCAACGTCCTGACTTTC.

The J gene is TRBJ2-3, the V gene TRBV27; D possibly corresponds to TRBD2 (6 bases). Per germline, CDR1 MNHEY and CDR2 SMNVEV (reference sequence). V lost 2 bases and J lost 1, with 22 bases in between. The CDR3 runs 19 residues. CDR3 protein: CASSLRVGGASAGTDTQYF. CDR3 sequence (DNA): TGTGCCAGCAGTTTAAGGGTGGGAGGAGCGTCGGCGGGCACAGATACGCAGTATTTT.

The CDR3, as DNA: TGTGCCAGCTCACCGGTGGACAGTGTCTACAATGAGCAGTTCTTC. Its translation: CASSPVDSVYNEQFF. V usage is TRBV18 and J usage is TRBJ2-1; a weak D match, TRBD1 (6 bases). V lost 3 bases and J lost 3, with 12 bases in between. Germline-derived CDR1 and CDR2 are KGHSH and LQKENI. The CDR3 consists of 15 residues.

The chain recombines TRBV7-9 with TRBJ1-1, with 7 bases identical to TRBD1. The CDR3 length is 14 residues. V trimming: 4 bases; J trimming: 1 base; junction bases outside the gene matches: 3. Germline V gives CDR1 SEHNR, CDR2 FQNEAQ (reference sequence). The CDR3 protein is CASSYGTANTEAFF. Here the CDR3 DNA reads TGTGCCAGCAGCTATGGGACAGCGAACACTGAAGCTTTCTTT.

Details on this clone: A read error may explain this, as a much larger clone is one base away. The rearrangement joins TRBV5-4 to TRBJ1-1; the match to TRBD1 covers 9 bases. From germline, CDR1 is SGHNT and CDR2 YYREEE (reference sequence). The V segment lost 4 bases and the J segment 1 base; nucleotides outside the gene matches: 2. The CDR3 is made up of 14 amino acids. The DNA of the CDR3 is TGTGCCAGCAGCCTACAGGGGGCGAACACTGAAGCTTTCTTT. Translation: CASSLQGANTEAFF.

About this clone: The junction and the germline gene differ at one end; a read error may be behind it. The chain links TRBV9 to TRBJ2-7, with D tentatively TRBD1 (5 bases). The CDR3 has 14 amino acids. The germline CDR1 and CDR2 sequences are SGDLS and YYNGEE. Written as DNA, the CDR3 is TGTGCCAGCAGCGTAGCAGGACACTCCGACGAGCAGTACTTC. Translation: CASSVAGHSDEQYF.

This clone appeared a single time. The J gene is TRBJ1-2, the V gene TRBV2; 7 bases fit TRBD1. Germline-derived CDR1 and CDR2 are SNHLY and FYNNEI. The CDR3 is 14 amino acids. The junction had 9 bases not matched to a gene; V was cut back by 2 bases and J by 9 bases. This CDR3 is CASSERRGTVRYTF. The DNA for the CDR3 is TGTGCCAGCAGTGAAAGAAGGGGGACAGTTCGCTACACCTTC.

The V call is TRBV27, the J call TRBJ1-2; possible D gene TRBD1, 5 bases. The germline V gene has CDR1 MNHEY and CDR2 SMNVEV (reference sequence). The CDR3 sequence is 15 residues long. The ends were cut back, 1 base at V and 10 bases at J, with 19 bases in the middle. This CDR3 reads CASSLYPLRDSFYTF. CDR3 bases: TGTGCCAGCAGTTTATATCCCCTCCGGGACTCATTCTACACCTTC.

This chain connects TRBV11-3 to TRBJ2-1; TRBD1 aligns across 9 bases. Per germline, CDR1 SGHNT and CDR2 YENEEA. CDR3 length equals 15 residues. Trimming took 8 bases from V and 8 from J; bases not matched to a gene: 13. CDR3 protein: CASSSGDRDSYEQFF. In nucleotides, the CDR3 is TGTGCCAGCTCCTCCGGGGACAGGGACTCGTATGAGCAGTTCTTC.

This clone was counted a single time. This chain links TRBV30 with TRBJ2-2; no definite D call. Trimming cost V 2 bases and J 4 bases, with 11 bases left between them. CDR3 length: 14 amino acids. Germline V lookup: CDR1 GTSNPN, CDR2 SVGIG (reference sequence). Here the CDR3 reads CAWSSLATTGELFF. For the CDR3, the DNA is TGTGCCTGGAGTAGTTTAGCCACCACCGGGGAGCTGTTTTTT.